The 9 T cell receptor beta chains reported below all come from one sample, sequenced in a study of blood T cell repertoires in COVID-19. Sequenced by immunoSEQ multiplex PCR; TCRdb stores in-frame clones only, minus some. Here the sample spans 95,000 to 110,000 clones, roughly 87% being singletons. Sequencing input: peripheral blood. All receptors come from a human donor in a cohort sampled during active COVID-19.

The chain is built from TRBV7-8 and TRBJ2-5; D call uncertain. Germline CDR1 and CDR2: SGHVS and FQNEAQ. The CDR3 runs 14 residues. Trimming shortened V by 2 bases and J by 5 bases, and 12 bases separated the two germline ends. The CDR3 spells CASSLNSRWETQYF. CDR3 nucleotide sequence: TGTGCCAGCAGCTTAAATAGCCGGTGGGAGACCCAGTACTTC.

V is TRBV7-8 and J is TRBJ2-7; D is unclear. The CDR3 has 11 residues. V was trimmed by 3 bases and J by 5 bases, leaving 5 bases between them. From germline, CDR1 is SGHVS and CDR2 FQNEAQ. CDR3 DNA: TGTGCCAGCAGCTTTTCTAACGAGCAGTACTTC. Translated, it gives CASSFSNEQYF.

The chain joins TRBV11-2 to TRBJ2-7, with TRBD1 matching over 7 bases. V was clipped by 5 bases and J by 2 bases; unmatched bases: 6. This CDR3 has 14 residues. Germline loops: CDR1 SGHAT, CDR2 FQNNGV. The CDR3 region has the DNA TGTGCCAGCAGCCTCTGGGACAGTCCCTACGAGCAGTACTTC. Encoded protein: CASSLWDSPYEQYF.

This clone was seen a handful of times. The chain carries TRBV28 and TRBJ1-5; TRBD1 agrees at 8 bases. The V gene end was trimmed by 6 bases and the J gene end by 4 bases; junction bases not matched to a gene: 11. Germline V CDR1 and CDR2: MDHEN, SYDVKM. This CDR3 is 16 amino acids long. The CDR3 is CASSYLAQGANQPQHF. The DNA for the CDR3 is TGTGCCAGCAGCTACCTAGCCCAGGGGGCTAATCAGCCCCAGCATTTT.

Regarding this clone: The same CDR3 is also encoded by other DNA sequences in this sample. V usage is TRBV9 and J usage is TRBJ2-1, with D maybe TRBD2 (6 bases). Germline V lookup: CDR1 SGDLS, CDR2 YYNGEE. Trimming cost V 0 bases and J 7 bases, with 8 bases left between them. The CDR3 contains 13 residues. CDR3 sequence: CASSVAGGNEQFF. The DNA for the CDR3 is TGTGCCAGCAGCGTAGCCGGAGGGAATGAGCAGTTCTTC. Filled out from reference TRBV9 and TRBJ2-1, the complete variable domain reads DSGVTQTPKHLITATGQRVTLRCSPRSGDLSVYWYQQSLDQGLQFLIQYYNGEERAKGNILERFSAQQFPDLHSELNLSSLELGDSALYFCASSVAGGNEQFFGPGTRLTVL.

V gene TRBV6-5 combines with J gene TRBJ2-7, with D maybe TRBD2 (6 bases). The V gene's germline CDR1 is MNHEY and CDR2 SVGAGI. The CDR3 is made up of 15 amino acids. Trimming stripped 4 bases from V and 6 bases from J, with 19 bases between. The CDR3 DNA is TGTGCCAGCAGTTCACCGGGACTCCCTAATGGCGAGCAGTACTTC. Translating gives CASSSPGLPNGEQYF.

The chain combines TRBV29-1 with TRBJ2-4, with D unclear. Germline-derived CDR1 and CDR2 are SQVTM and ANQGSEA. The CDR3 consists of 13 residues. V was cut by 4 bases and J by 2 bases, with 9 bases left in between. Here the CDR3 reads CSVVETPKNIQYF. Here the CDR3 DNA reads TGCAGCGTTGTCGAGACACCCAAAAACATTCAGTACTTC.

The genes are TRBV24-1 and TRBJ2-3, with D tentatively TRBD1 (6 bases). Looked up from germline, CDR1 is KGHDR and CDR2 is SFDVKD. This CDR3 contains 12 residues. V gave up 9 bases and J gave up 6 bases, with 12 bases separating them. In DNA form, the CDR3 reads TGTGCCACCGGAACGCAGGGGGATACGCAGTATTTT. Amino acid sequence: CATGTQGDTQYF.

Only a few counts were recorded for this clone. The chain uses TRBV30 and TRBJ1-5; D is uncertain. Germline V CDR1 and CDR2: GTSNPN, SVGIG (reference sequence). V lost 5 bases and J 2 bases, leaving 10 bases between the germline ends. This CDR3 comprises 13 residues. CDR3 loop: CAWSNGGNQPQHF. DNA for the CDR3: TGTGCCTGGTCCAACGGAGGCAATCAGCCCCAGCATTTT.